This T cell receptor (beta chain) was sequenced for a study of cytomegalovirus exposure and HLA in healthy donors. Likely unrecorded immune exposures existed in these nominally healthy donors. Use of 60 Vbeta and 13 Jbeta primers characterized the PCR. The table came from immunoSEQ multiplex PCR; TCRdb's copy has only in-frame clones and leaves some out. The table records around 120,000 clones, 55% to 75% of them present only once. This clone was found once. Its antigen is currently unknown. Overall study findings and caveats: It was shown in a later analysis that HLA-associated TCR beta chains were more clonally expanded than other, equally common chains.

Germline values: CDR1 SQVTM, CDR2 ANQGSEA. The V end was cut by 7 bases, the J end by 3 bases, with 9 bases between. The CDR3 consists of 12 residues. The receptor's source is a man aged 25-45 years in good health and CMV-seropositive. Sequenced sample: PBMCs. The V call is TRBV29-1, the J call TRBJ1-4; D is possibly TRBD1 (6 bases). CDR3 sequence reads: CSGRTANEKLFF. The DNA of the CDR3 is TGCAGCGGACGGACAGCTAATGAAAAACTGTTTTTT.